This TCR beta chain was retrieved from a study of blood T cell repertoires in COVID-19. Per germline, CDR1 KGHSH and CDR2 LQKENI. V was shortened by 3 bases and J by 0 bases, with 9 bases between the two germline ends. This CDR3 has 15 amino acids. Assay used: immunoSEQ multiplex PCR; TCRdb lists only in-frame clones, some missing. The table includes around 130,000 clones, around four fifths detected once. The sample consisted of PBMCs or T cells enriched from blood (not recorded which). This receptor was taken from a man aged 40-50 years with acute COVID-19. The rearrangement uses TRBV18 and TRBJ1-5; weak D call: TRBD1 (5 bases). CDR3 coding DNA: TGTGCCAGCTCACCCCTCGGGGGTAGCAATCAGCCCCAGCATTTT. Encoded protein: CASSPLGGSNQPQHF.